The 11 T cell receptor beta chains reported below all come from one sample, sequenced in a study of T cell repertoires in ileal Crohn's disease. Repertoires were generated with immunoSEQ multiplex PCR, while TCRdb's copy carries only in-frame clones and drops some. The repertoire includes thousands of clones, 84% of them detected once, and 8% to 9.5% sits in the top ten. The sample consisted of ileal tissue. The receptors were gathered from an adult with Crohn's disease.

This chain connects TRBV9 to TRBJ1-6; D call uncertain. V dropped 4 bases and J dropped 10 bases, with 15 bases sitting between them. This CDR3 region has 14 residues. CDR1 is SGDLS, CDR2 YYNGEE, per germline. Here the CDR3 DNA reads TGTGCCAGCAGCCCGACGACCTCGGGATCACCCCTCCACTTT. It is translated as CASSPTTSGSPLHF.

The chain has TRBV25-1 and TRBJ2-2; 8 bases fit TRBD1. Germline CDR1 is MGHDK and CDR2 is SYGVNS. This CDR3 comprises 18 residues. V dropped 0 bases and J dropped 1; count of bases not matched to a gene: 7. The CDR3 loop is CASSEYQTGDLNTGELFF. The CDR3, as DNA: TGTGCCAGCAGTGAATACCAGACAGGGGATCTGAACACCGGGGAGCTGTTTTTT.

The chain is built from TRBV7-6 and TRBJ2-3, with 8 nucleotides matching TRBD2. Germline values: CDR1 SGHVS, CDR2 FNYEAQ. V lost 1 base, J lost 2 bases, and 2 bases stayed unmatched. CDR3 length: 15 amino acids. As DNA, the CDR3 is TGTGCCAGCAGCTTAGACGGGAGGGACACAGATACGCAGTATTTT. It yields the protein CASSLDGRDTDTQYF.

The genes are TRBV9 and TRBJ2-2; 11 bases align to TRBD2. Unmatched junction bases numbered 0, after V lost 0 bases and J lost 5 bases. CDR3 size: 15 residues. Germline CDR1 and CDR2: SGDLS and YYNGEE. CDR3 bases: TGTGCCAGCAGCGTAGGACTAGCGGGAACCGGGGAGCTGTTTTTT. Protein sequence: CASSVGLAGTGELFF.

CDR3 loop: CASSHTEAKNIQYF. CDR3 coding DNA: TGTGCCAGCAGCCATACAGAAGCCAAAAACATTCAGTACTTC. V usage is TRBV7-8 and J usage is TRBJ2-4; no definite D call. Trimming pared 5 bases from V and 0 bases from J, leaving 8 bases between. The CDR3 contains 14 residues. Germline CDR1 SGHVS, CDR2 FQNEAQ.

The chain recombines TRBV27 with TRBJ1-1; possible D gene TRBD1, 5 bases. The germline V gene encodes CDR1 MNHEY and CDR2 SMNVEV (reference sequence). The CDR3 loop spans 12 amino acids. Trimming cost V 3 bases and J 10 bases, with 12 bases left between them. CDR3 amino acids: CASSFAQGPAFF. The CDR3 nucleotides read TGTGCCAGCAGTTTTGCCCAGGGCCCAGCTTTCTTT.

CDR3 residues: CASSLEDNEQFF. CDR3 in DNA: TGTGCCAGCTCACTGGAGGACAATGAGCAGTTCTTC. V gene TRBV18 combines with J gene TRBJ2-1; a weak D match, TRBD2 (5 bases). This CDR3 is built from 12 residues. Between the trimmed V and J ends, which lost 4 bases and 5 bases, there was a span of 6 bases. Per the germline V gene, CDR1 is KGHSH and CDR2 is LQKENI.

A note on this clone: Relative to the germline gene, one junction end is altered; a read error may explain this. V and J are TRBV18 and TRBJ2-1; 10 bases are a match to TRBD2. Germline assignment: CDR1 KGHSH and CDR2 LQKENI. This CDR3 contains 15 residues. Here the CDR3 reads CASSPQREGDNEQLF. The CDR3 DNA reads as TGTGCCAGCTCACCCCAGCGGGAGGGCGATAATGAGCAGCTCTTC.

V gene TRBV4-1 combines with J gene TRBJ1-4; 8 bases line up with TRBD1. This CDR3 has 16 amino acids. Germline-derived CDR1 and CDR2 are MGHRA and YSYEKL. V lost 0 bases, J lost 2 bases, and 2 bases stayed unmatched. The CDR3 coding sequence is TGCGCCAGCAGCCAAGATCAGGGGGCTACTAATGAAAAACTGTTTTTT. Its protein is CASSQDQGATNEKLFF.

In the case of this clone: The identical CDR3 is also encoded by other nucleotide sequences in the sample. The chain is built from TRBV7-9 and TRBJ1-5; 7 bases map to TRBD1. The trim removed 5 bases at V and 5 bases at J, leaving 3 bases unmatched. Germline assignment: CDR1 SEHNR and CDR2 FQNEAQ (reference sequence). The CDR3 contains 13 residues. The DNA for the CDR3 is TGTGCCAGCAGCGGGCAGGGGGATCAGCCCCAGCATTTT. This gives the protein CASSGQGDQPQHF.

The chain recombines TRBV7-9 with TRBJ2-1; the D is unclear. Germline lookup yields CDR1 SEHNR and CDR2 FQNEAQ (reference sequence). V was shortened by 2 bases and J by 4 bases, with 15 bases between the two germline ends. The CDR3 is 16 amino acids. CDR3 bases: TGTGCCAGCAGCTTAACCGACTTCCTACCTTACAATGAGCAGTTCTTC. Translating it yields CASSLTDFLPYNEQFF.